Each of the 27 T cell receptor beta chains below was sequenced from the same sample in a study of T cell repertoires in cytomegalovirus infection. One entry per CDR3 protein, called by TCRdb with MiXCR from the reads. The sample has 450,000 to 550,000 distinct CDR3 sequences; about two fifths are singletons. These receptors' antigens are unknown. The sequences come from cultured PBMCs, collected from culture after CMV antigen stimulation. The receptors originated from a human donor in good health (CMV status not recorded). Some clones in this sample may be carry-over from other donors' samples.

The rearrangement links TRBV3-1 to TRBJ1-1; D remains ambiguous. CDR1 and CDR2 from the germline V gene are LGHDT and YNNKEL (reference sequence). The CDR3 has 13 amino acids. Trimming removed 0 bases from V and 3 bases from J, with 5 bases in between. The CDR3 here is CASSQEGYTEAFF. CDR3 nucleotide sequence: TGTGCCAGCAGCCAAGAAGGATACACTGAAGCTTTCTTT.

The chain couples TRBV4-3 to TRBJ1-5, with 7 bases that match TRBD1. Per germline, CDR1 LGHNA and CDR2 YSLEER. V dropped 2 bases and J dropped 5; count of bases not matched to a gene: 6. The CDR3 covers 15 residues. CDR3 bases: TGCGCCAGCAGCCAACCTGACAGGGAGGATCAGCCCCAGCATTTT. Translating it yields CASSQPDREDQPQHF.

This clonotype has ten or more counts. The chain couples TRBV7-2 to TRBJ2-1, with 8 bases that match TRBD2. This CDR3 comprises 16 residues. Germline CDR1 SGHTA, CDR2 FQGNSA. J was trimmed by 0 bases and V by 3 bases; bases with no gene match: 4. The CDR3 DNA is TGTGCCAGCAGCTTTATAGCGGGGATCTCCTACAATGAGCAGTTCTTC. Protein product: CASSFIAGISYNEQFF. The full variable domain, in which reference TRBV7-2 and TRBJ2-1 provide the parts outside the CDR3, is GAGVSQSPSNKVTEKGKDVELRCDPISGHTALYWYRQSLGQGLEFLIYFQGNSAPDKSGLPSDRFSAERTGGSVSTLTIQRTQQEDSAVYLCASSFIAGISYNEQFFGPGTRLTVL.

The chain links TRBV6-2 or TRBV6-3 to TRBJ2-1; D perhaps matches TRBD2 (6 bases). Trimming left V 5 bases short and J 0 bases short, with 11 bases between. The V gene's germline CDR1 is MNHEY and CDR2 SVGEGT. This CDR3 is built from 15 residues. CDR3 DNA: TGTGCCAGCAGTCAAGCGGGTTACTCCTACAATGAGCAGTTCTTC. Its protein product is CASSQAGYSYNEQFF.

This clonotype was detected only a few times. The chain is built from TRBV6-5 and TRBJ2-4; TRBD2 agrees at 9 bases. V was pared by 5 bases and J by 0 bases, with 14 bases of the junction left unmatched. Germline V gene data show CDR1 as MNHEY and CDR2 as SVGAGI. The CDR3 has 19 amino acids. CDR3 nucleotides: TGTGCCAGCAGTCCCGCGTATGGCGGGAGGGCCCTAGCCAAAAACATTCAGTACTTC. It translates to CASSPAYGGRALAKNIQYF.

V is TRBV20-1 and J is TRBJ1-1; no clear D. Trimming took 1 base from V and 0 from J, leaving 12 bases between them. Germline CDR1 and CDR2: DFQATT and SNEGSKA (reference sequence). This CDR3 is built from 15 residues. For the CDR3, the DNA is TGCAGTGCTAGAGCGGTAGGCAGCGTGAACACTGAAGCTTTCTTT. As protein: CSARAVGSVNTEAFF.

This chain uses TRBV19 with TRBJ1-1, with TRBD1 matching 8 bases. The CDR3 totals 13 residues. Trimming at V came to 8 bases and at J to 4 bases, leaving 6 bases not matched to a gene. Germline V gene lookup returns CDR1 LNHDA and CDR2 SQIVND (reference sequence). The CDR3 reads CASGQGWGTEAFF. The CDR3 region has the DNA TGTGCCAGTGGACAGGGATGGGGCACTGAAGCTTTCTTT.

The chain combines TRBV20-1 with TRBJ2-5; TRBD2 aligns across 11 bases. The V gene end was trimmed by 4 bases and the J gene end by 1 base; junction bases not matched to a gene: 2. The CDR3 extends over 14 amino acids. Germline loops: CDR1 DFQATT, CDR2 SNEGSKA (reference sequence). CDR3 bases: TGCAGTGCTAAGCTAGCGGGGGGCCAAGAGACCCAGTACTTC. It specifies CSAKLAGGQETQYF.

The chain links TRBV7-2 to TRBJ1-1; D unresolved. The CDR3 has 13 residues. Germline loops: CDR1 SGHTA, CDR2 FQGNSA. V lost 3 bases to trimming and J lost 5 bases, with 10 bases between them. The CDR3 DNA reads TGTGCCAGCAGCTTCGCGAAAAGGACTGAAGCTTTCTTT. Protein: CASSFAKRTEAFF.

The table lists this clonotype with many counts. The rearrangement joins TRBV7-2 to TRBJ2-7, with 9 nucleotides matching TRBD2. There are 15 residues in the CDR3. Per germline, CDR1 SGHTA and CDR2 FQGNSA. The V and J ends lost 4 bases and 3 bases, in that order; junction bases with no gene match: 7. CDR3 sequence (DNA): TGTGCCAGCAGCTCTCCCGCGGGAGGGGGCTACGAGCAGTACTTC. This sequence encodes CASSSPAGGGYEQYF.

The V and J genes are TRBV4-3 and TRBJ2-2; D unresolved. The CDR3 is made up of 13 amino acids. V lost 0 bases to trimming and J lost 7 bases, with 6 bases between them. Germline V gene lookup returns CDR1 LGHNA and CDR2 YSLEER. The CDR3 DNA follows: TGCGCCAGCAGCCAAGAGTGGAGCGGGGAGCTGTTTTTT. Its protein product is CASSQEWSGELFF.

This clonotype was seen more than once but under ten times. V usage is TRBV5-4 and J usage is TRBJ2-7; maybe TRBD2 (5 bases). The germline V and J ends were trimmed by 0 bases and 3 bases, with 10 bases remaining between them. The CDR3 extends over 14 amino acids. Germline values: CDR1 SGHNT, CDR2 YYREEE (reference sequence). This chain's CDR3 is CASSLGLQNYEQYF. CDR3 nucleotides: TGTGCCAGCAGCTTGGGACTACAAAACTACGAGCAGTACTTC.

The chain recombines TRBV12-3 or TRBV12-4 with TRBJ1-2, with D possibly being TRBD1 (6 bases). The CDR3 runs 14 residues. Trimming took off 6 bases at V and 7 bases at J, with 18 bases between the two ends. Here the CDR3 reads CASSLGGSKSGYTF. The CDR3, as DNA: TGTGCCAGCAGCCTAGGGGGGAGTAAATCTGGCTACACCTTC.

This clonotype appeared a few times. The V and J genes are TRBV7-2 and TRBJ2-2; unclear D gene. Per germline, CDR1 SGHTA and CDR2 FQGNSA. Deletions cut 3 bases from V and 6 bases from J, with 11 bases between. This CDR3 is built from 14 residues. CDR3 in DNA: TGTGCCAGCAGCTTGGACCCATCCGCCGGGGAGCTGTTTTTT. Amino acids: CASSLDPSAGELFF. The full variable domain, with the rest looked up from reference TRBV7-2 and TRBJ2-2, is GAGVSQSPSNKVTEKGKDVELRCDPISGHTALYWYRQSLGQGLEFLIYFQGNSAPDKSGLPSDRFSAERTGGSVSTLTIQRTQQEDSAVYLCASSLDPSAGELFFGEGSRLTVL.

The V and J genes are TRBV19 and TRBJ2-7, with D tentatively TRBD2 (5 bases). There are 13 residues in the CDR3. V was clipped by 3 bases and J by 2 bases, with 8 bases between them. Looked up from germline, CDR1 is LNHDA and CDR2 is SQIVND (reference sequence). In DNA, the CDR3 is TGTGCCAGTAGTATCGGGATCCCCTACGAGCAGTACTTC. Its translation: CASSIGIPYEQYF.

The CDR3 here is CASSYTGPHQPQHF. CDR3 bases: TGTGCCAGCAGCTATACAGGACCCCATCAGCCCCAGCATTTT. The rearrangement uses TRBV7-9 and TRBJ1-5; D might be TRBD1 (5 bases). V was trimmed by 4 bases and J by 5 bases, leaving 12 bases between them. The CDR3 is 14 amino acids. CDR1 is SEHNR, CDR2 FQNEAQ, per germline (reference sequence).

This chain uses TRBV4-3 with TRBJ2-1; TRBD1 is a possible D gene (8 bases). Trimming shortened V by 0 bases and J by 8 bases, and 17 bases separated the two germline ends. The germline V gene has CDR1 LGHNA and CDR2 YSLEER. The CDR3 runs 16 residues. CDR3 sequence: CASSQDNRGGSDEQFF. The CDR3 region has the DNA TGCGCCAGCAGCCAAGATAACAGGGGGGGTAGTGATGAGCAGTTCTTC.

The table lists this clonotype with a few counts. The V gene is TRBV2, the J gene TRBJ1-1; D uncertain. V was pared by 6 bases and J by 8 bases, with 16 bases between. Per the germline V gene, CDR1 is SNHLY and CDR2 is FYNNEI. The CDR3 consists of 13 residues. CDR3 sequence: CASSSRLQAEAFF. CDR3 in DNA: TGTGCCAGCAGCTCGAGGTTGCAGGCCGAAGCTTTCTTT.

This clonotype was detected a few times. The chain carries TRBV5-6 and TRBJ2-7; no clear D. The CDR3 totals 12 residues. CDR1 and CDR2 from the germline V gene are SGHDT and YYEEEE. V lost 2 bases and J 7 bases, leaving 10 bases between the germline ends. The CDR3: CASSLTYAEQYF. The CDR3 nucleotides read TGTGCCAGCAGCTTAACGTACGCTGAGCAGTACTTC.

This clonotype was seen ten or more times. This CDR3 reads CASSLDRQFYEQYF. As DNA, the CDR3 is TGTGCCAGCAGCTTAGATCGACAGTTCTACGAGCAGTACTTC. The genes are TRBV7-2 and TRBJ2-7; D is possibly TRBD1 (5 bases). This CDR3 has 14 residues. Trimming cost V 1 base and J 3 bases, with 10 bases left between them. Germline CDR1 SGHTA, CDR2 FQGNSA.

This clonotype was observed a handful of times. V gene TRBV25-1 combines with J gene TRBJ1-2; TRBD1 aligns across 7 bases. The V gene's germline CDR1 is MGHDK and CDR2 SYGVNS. The CDR3 sequence is 16 residues long. Trimming took 0 bases from V and 3 from J; bases not matched to a gene: 7. The CDR3 here is CASSEYADRAHYGYTF. As DNA, the CDR3 is TGTGCCAGCAGTGAATACGCTGACAGGGCCCACTATGGCTACACCTTC.

The chain combines TRBV19 with TRBJ1-1; D unresolved. The CDR3 runs to 15 residues. Trimming cost V 2 bases and J 2 bases, with 12 bases left between them. CDR1 and CDR2 from the germline V gene are LNHDA and SQIVND (reference sequence). The CDR3 loop reads CASSILGKINTEAFF. DNA of the CDR3: TGTGCCAGTAGTATATTGGGCAAGATAAACACTGAAGCTTTCTTT.

This chain links TRBV12-3 or TRBV12-4 with TRBJ1-1; no reliable D call. The V and J ends lost 6 bases and 2 bases respectively, with 10 bases between them. The CDR3 runs to 13 residues. CDR3 DNA: TGTGCCAGCAGGTGGACGGTCAACACTGAAGCTTTCTTT. This codes for CASRWTVNTEAFF.

This clonotype has a count of ten or more. The rearrangement uses TRBV5-4 and TRBJ1-1; 8 positions agree with TRBD1. The trim removed 3 bases at V and 1 base at J, leaving 2 bases unmatched. Germline CDR1 is SGHNT and CDR2 is YYREEE (reference sequence). The CDR3 extends over 14 amino acids. The CDR3 loop reads CASSWDRKNTEAFF. The CDR3 region has the DNA TGTGCCAGCAGCTGGGACAGGAAGAACACTGAAGCTTTCTTT.

This clonotype was counted a single time. The chain links TRBV11-2 to TRBJ2-3, with 11 bases identical to TRBD1. Germline loops: CDR1 SGHAT, CDR2 FQNNGV. The CDR3 spans 15 residues. Germline trimming cut 8 bases from V and 2 bases from J; bases unmatched to any gene: 6. The CDR3 sequence: CASSGQGAPTDTQYF. The CDR3 DNA reads as TGTGCCAGCTCCGGACAGGGGGCGCCCACAGATACGCAGTATTTT.

V gene TRBV7-2 combines with J gene TRBJ2-5, with D uncertain. From germline, CDR1 is SGHTA and CDR2 FQGNSA. V was shortened by 5 bases and J by 8 bases, with 18 bases between the two germline ends. CDR3 length equals 14 residues. The CDR3 nucleotides read TGTGCCAGCAGCCGCAAAAGGGCCCTGGATACCCAGTACTTC. This encodes CASSRKRALDTQYF.

V gene TRBV2 combines with J gene TRBJ2-2; TRBD1 is a possible D gene (6 bases). There are 13 residues in the CDR3. Germline assignment: CDR1 SNHLY and CDR2 FYNNEI. V lost 5 bases and J lost 6, with 10 bases in between. As DNA, the CDR3 is TGTGCCAGCAGTTCCACAGGGCCCGGGGAGCTGTTTTTT. It is translated as CASSSTGPGELFF.